This is a list of T cell receptor beta chains from one sample in a study of vaccination effects on CD4 cells after COVID-19. These TCRs' antigens remain unknown. TCRdb's copy holds only in-frame clones and misses some; the assay was immunoSEQ multiplex PCR. The data show about 68,000 clones, with 80% seen just once and 12% held by the top ten. The sequencing used CD4+ T cells from PBMCs cultured with SARS-CoV-2 spike peptides, collected before COVID-19 vaccination. The source is a human donor who received a COVID-19 vaccine. Both conserved end residues are part of each CDR3. The D gene is left open where the match is weak. The size of a clone is reported for some rows only, either as once, few or many, or as a class for expanded clones.

v_gene: TRBV7-2
abundance: -
len: 16
j_gene: TRBJ2-2
d_gene: TRBD2
CDR3nt: TGTGCCAGCAGCCCGAGCGGGGGGGCGAACACCGGGGAGCTGTTTTTT
CDR3aa: CASSPSGGANTGELFF

v_gene: TRBV7-7
abundance: once
len: 12
j_gene: TRBJ2-3
d_gene: -
CDR3nt: TGTGCCAGCAGCTTACCCTCAGATACGCAGTATTTT
CDR3aa: CASSLPSDTQYF

v_gene: TRBV14
abundance: -
len: 15
j_gene: TRBJ2-1
d_gene: -
CDR3nt: TGTGCCAGCAGCCAGACGGGACTTCATTACAATGAGCAGTTCTTC
CDR3aa: CASSQTGLHYNEQFF

v_gene: TRBV28
abundance: -
len: 11
j_gene: TRBJ1-2
d_gene: -
CDR3nt: TGTGCCAGCAGACCCGCCCGTGGCTACACCTTC
CDR3aa: CASRPARGYTF

v_gene: TRBV11-2
abundance: -
len: 14
j_gene: TRBJ2-3
d_gene: -
CDR3nt: TGTGCCAGCAGCCCCGACGGGTACACAGATACGCAGTATTTT
CDR3aa: CASSPDGYTDTQYF

v_gene: TRBV19
abundance: -
len: 20
j_gene: TRBJ2-3
d_gene: TRBD2
CDR3nt: TGTGCCAGTAGTATACCCACTAGCGGGGTCCCCGGGGAATTAAGAGATACGCAGTATTTT
CDR3aa: CASSIPTSGVPGELRDTQYF

v_gene: TRBV5-6
abundance: once
len: 12
j_gene: TRBJ1-2
d_gene: -
CDR3nt: TGTGCCAGCAGCTTGGCCGCGGGTGGCTACACCTTC
CDR3aa: CASSLAAGGYTF

v_gene: TRBV5-1
abundance: -
len: 16
j_gene: TRBJ2-3
d_gene: -
CDR3nt: TGCGCCAGCAGCTTGCTCGCGCCTTGGGGCACAGATACGCAGTATTTT
CDR3aa: CASSLLAPWGTDTQYF

v_gene: TRBV2
abundance: -
len: 14
j_gene: TRBJ2-5
d_gene: -
CDR3nt: TGTGCCAGCACCATGACAGGAGGGGAAGAGACCCAGTACTTC
CDR3aa: CASTMTGGEETQYF

v_gene: TRBV6-2/TRBV6-3
abundance: -
len: 17
j_gene: TRBJ2-3
d_gene: -
CDR3nt: TGTGCCAGCAGTTGGGACGTGGACCGACCTAGCACAGATACGCAGTATTTT
CDR3aa: CASSWDVDRPSTDTQYF

v_gene: TRBV7-9
abundance: -
len: 13
j_gene: TRBJ2-2
d_gene: -
CDR3nt: TGTGCCAGCAGCTTTACAGACACCGGGGAGCTGTTTTTT
CDR3aa: CASSFTDTGELFF

v_gene: TRBV6-2/TRBV6-3
abundance: once
len: 17
j_gene: TRBJ2-5
d_gene: -
CDR3nt: TGTGCCAGCAGTTACTCTTTAACGGGGGCAGCTAGAGAGACCCAGTACTTC
CDR3aa: CASSYSLTGAARETQYF

v_gene: TRBV6-2/TRBV6-3
abundance: once
len: 13
j_gene: TRBJ2-1
d_gene: -
CDR3nt: TGTGCCAGCAGTTACAGGGGTTACAATGAGCAGTTCTTC
CDR3aa: CASSYRGYNEQFF

v_gene: TRBV25-1
abundance: -
len: 13
j_gene: TRBJ1-2
d_gene: -
CDR3nt: TGTGCCAGCAGTGAATACCAAAACTATGGCTACACCTTC
CDR3aa: CASSEYQNYGYTF

v_gene: TRBV5-1
abundance: -
len: 14
j_gene: TRBJ1-4
d_gene: TRBD1
CDR3nt: TGCGCCAGCAGCTCTGACAGGGGTGTCGAAAAACTGTTTTTT
CDR3aa: CASSSDRGVEKLFF

v_gene: TRBV24-1
abundance: -
len: 16
j_gene: TRBJ1-4
d_gene: TRBD1
CDR3nt: TGTGCCACCAGTGATTCCCGGACAGGGACTAATGAAAAACTGTTTTTT
CDR3aa: CATSDSRTGTNEKLFF

v_gene: TRBV3-1/TRBV3-2
abundance: -
len: 15
j_gene: TRBJ2-1
d_gene: TRBD2
CDR3nt: TGTGCCAGCAGCCCCGGGACTAGCGGGGGGAATGAGCAGTTCTTC
CDR3aa: CASSPGTSGGNEQFF

v_gene: TRBV2
abundance: -
len: 15
j_gene: TRBJ1-4
d_gene: TRBD1
CDR3nt: TGTGCCAGCAGTGGGGGACAGGCCGGGTATGAAAAACTGTTTTTT
CDR3aa: CASSGGQAGYEKLFF

v_gene: TRBV5-1
abundance: -
len: 14
j_gene: TRBJ1-1
d_gene: TRBD1
CDR3nt: TGCGCCAGCAGCTATAGGACAGGCGGTACTGAAGCTTTCTTT
CDR3aa: CASSYRTGGTEAFF

v_gene: TRBV4-3
abundance: -
len: 18
j_gene: TRBJ1-2
d_gene: TRBD1
CDR3nt: TGCGCCAGCAGCCAAGATCCCTCCAGGGTCCAGGGGGACTATGGCTACACCTTC
CDR3aa: CASSQDPSRVQGDYGYTF

v_gene: TRBV7-2
abundance: -
len: 16
j_gene: TRBJ1-1
d_gene: -
CDR3nt: TGTGCCAGCAGCTTAGCGGGAGGAAGCATGAACACTGAAGCTTTCTTT
CDR3aa: CASSLAGGSMNTEAFF

v_gene: TRBV25-1
abundance: -
len: 12
j_gene: TRBJ1-4
d_gene: -
CDR3nt: TGTGCCAGCACAATGAATGAGGGAAAACTGTTTTTT
CDR3aa: CASTMNEGKLFF

v_gene: TRBV4-3
abundance: -
len: 17
j_gene: TRBJ2-1
d_gene: TRBD1
CDR3nt: TGCGCCAGCAGCCAAGTGAGGGCAGGGGGCTCCTACAATGAGCAGTTCTTC
CDR3aa: CASSQVRAGGSYNEQFF

v_gene: TRBV5-1
abundance: -
len: 16
j_gene: TRBJ1-6
d_gene: TRBD1
CDR3nt: TGCGCCAGCAGCTTGATTGGGACAGAATATAATTCACCCCTCCACTTT
CDR3aa: CASSLIGTEYNSPLHF

v_gene: TRBV6-6
abundance: -
len: 15
j_gene: TRBJ1-5
d_gene: -
CDR3nt: TGTGCCAGTATGGGGGGGGGCCGGGCCGAGCAGCCCCAGCATTTT
CDR3aa: CASMGGGRAEQPQHF

v_gene: TRBV24-1
abundance: -
len: 16
j_gene: TRBJ2-3
d_gene: TRBD2
CDR3nt: TGTGCCACCAGTGACCTTAGCGGGGTCATGGGAGATACGCAGTATTTT
CDR3aa: CATSDLSGVMGDTQYF

v_gene: TRBV2
abundance: few
len: 14
j_gene: TRBJ1-5
d_gene: -
CDR3nt: TGTGCCAGCAACTATCAAAGGGACAATCAGCCCCAGCATTTT
CDR3aa: CASNYQRDNQPQHF

v_gene: TRBV30
abundance: -
len: 14
j_gene: TRBJ2-3
d_gene: -
CDR3nt: TGTGCCTGGAGTGTCCGGAGTAGGACAGATACGCAGTATTTT
CDR3aa: CAWSVRSRTDTQYF

v_gene: TRBV5-1
abundance: once
len: 13
j_gene: TRBJ2-5
d_gene: -
CDR3nt: TGCGCCAGCAGATGGGGCCAGAAAGAGACCCAGTACTTC
CDR3aa: CASRWGQKETQYF

v_gene: TRBV7-2
abundance: -
len: 17
j_gene: TRBJ1-3
d_gene: -
CDR3nt: TGTGCCAGCAGCTCGGGGGGCCAGGTCCTCTCTGGAAACACCATATATTTT
CDR3aa: CASSSGGQVLSGNTIYF

v_gene: TRBV4-1
abundance: few
len: 16
j_gene: TRBJ1-6
d_gene: -
CDR3nt: TGCGCCAGCAGCCGACAAGACAGGAGCCTAAATTCACCCCTCCACTTT
CDR3aa: CASSRQDRSLNSPLHF

v_gene: TRBV19
abundance: once
len: 13
j_gene: TRBJ1-2
d_gene: -
CDR3nt: TGTGCCAGTAGATCGGGGGGGCTTTATGGCTACACCTTC
CDR3aa: CASRSGGLYGYTF

v_gene: TRBV18
abundance: -
len: 13
j_gene: TRBJ2-5
d_gene: -
CDR3nt: TGTGCCAGCTCGTCCACGAATGGGGAGACCCAGTACTTC
CDR3aa: CASSSTNGETQYF

v_gene: TRBV6-5
abundance: -
len: 15
j_gene: TRBJ2-4
d_gene: -
CDR3nt: TGTGCCAGCAGATCGACAGCTCTAGCCAAAAACATTCAGTACTTC
CDR3aa: CASRSTALAKNIQYF

v_gene: TRBV7-3
abundance: -
len: 15
j_gene: TRBJ1-6
d_gene: -
CDR3nt: TGTGCCAGCAGCTTATTTCGGGGGGCCGCGTCACCCCTCCACTTT
CDR3aa: CASSLFRGAASPLHF

v_gene: TRBV28
abundance: -
len: 16
j_gene: TRBJ2-1
d_gene: -
CDR3nt: TGTGCCAGCAGTCCACCTACAGCCGAACAGGGCAATGAGCAGTTCTTC
CDR3aa: CASSPPTAEQGNEQFF

v_gene: TRBV19
abundance: -
len: 12
j_gene: TRBJ1-1
d_gene: -
CDR3nt: TGTGCCAGTAGTATAGGGACGAGAGAAGCTTTCTTT
CDR3aa: CASSIGTREAFF

v_gene: TRBV7-2
abundance: -
len: 18
j_gene: TRBJ2-3
d_gene: TRBD1
CDR3nt: TGTGCCAGCAGCTTAACACCCGGGACAGGGAGGGTCACAGATACGCAGTATTTT
CDR3aa: CASSLTPGTGRVTDTQYF

v_gene: TRBV19
abundance: -
len: 13
j_gene: TRBJ2-5
d_gene: -
CDR3nt: TGTGCCAGTAGCACCCTGGGGGAAGAGACCCAGTACTTC
CDR3aa: CASSTLGEETQYF

v_gene: TRBV6-5
abundance: -
len: 15
j_gene: TRBJ1-2
d_gene: -
CDR3nt: TGTGCCAGCAGTTACTCGATTATCCAGAACTATGGCTACACCTTC
CDR3aa: CASSYSIIQNYGYTF

v_gene: TRBV29-1
abundance: -
len: 13
j_gene: TRBJ2-5
d_gene: -
CDR3nt: TGCAGCGTTGAGAGTAGCTTAGGAGAGACCCAGTACTTC
CDR3aa: CSVESSLGETQYF